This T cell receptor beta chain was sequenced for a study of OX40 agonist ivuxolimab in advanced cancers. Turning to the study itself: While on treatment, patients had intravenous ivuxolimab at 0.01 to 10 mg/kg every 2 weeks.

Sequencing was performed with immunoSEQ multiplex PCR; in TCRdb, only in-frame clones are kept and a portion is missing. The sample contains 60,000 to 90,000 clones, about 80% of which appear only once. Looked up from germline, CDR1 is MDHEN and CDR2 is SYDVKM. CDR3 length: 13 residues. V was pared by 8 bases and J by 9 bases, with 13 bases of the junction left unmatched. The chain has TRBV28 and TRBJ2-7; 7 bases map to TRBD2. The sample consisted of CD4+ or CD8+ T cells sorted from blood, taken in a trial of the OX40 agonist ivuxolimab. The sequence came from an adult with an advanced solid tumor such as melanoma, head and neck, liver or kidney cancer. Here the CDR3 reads CASLPTGGDRQYV. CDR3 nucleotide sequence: TGTGCCAGCCTGCCTACGGGGGGAGACAGGCAGTACGTC.